These 23 T cell receptor beta chains originate from one sample sequenced in a study of cytomegalovirus exposure and HLA in healthy donors. This PCR relied on a set of 60 Vbeta primers and 13 Jbeta primers. The table came from immunoSEQ multiplex PCR; TCRdb's copy has only in-frame clones and leaves some out. The table records roughly 80,000 clones, around 60% of them present only once. The sample was PBMCs. These receptors were obtained from a male donor in good health and CMV-seropositive.

The chain uses TRBV11-2 and TRBJ2-2; perhaps TRBD2 as D (5 bases). V was clipped by 3 bases and J by 3 bases, with 17 bases between them. CDR1 SGHAT and CDR2 FQNNGV come from the germline V gene. The CDR3 contains 17 residues. The CDR3 DNA follows: TGTGCCAGCAGCTTCTTCCCGGACTCCTTACACACCGGGGAGCTGTTTTTT. Protein sequence: CASSFFPDSLHTGELFF.

The chain employs TRBV30 and TRBJ2-7, with 9 bases identical to TRBD1. The germline V gene has CDR1 GTSNPN and CDR2 SVGIG (reference sequence). V lost 0 bases and J lost 9; bases outside the gene matches: 6. The CDR3 consists of 13 residues. As DNA, the CDR3 is TGTGCCTGGAGTGTACGGGACAGGGTAGGGCAGTACTTC. Its protein product is CAWSVRDRVGQYF.

This chain connects TRBV5-4 to TRBJ1-3; D may be TRBD1 (5 bases). Germline values: CDR1 SGHNT, CDR2 YYREEE (reference sequence). The CDR3 sequence is 13 residues long. Trimming removed 0 bases at V and 8 bases at J, with 9 bases between. CDR3 sequence reads: CASSLGGGDTIYF. Here the CDR3 DNA reads TGTGCCAGCAGCTTGGGGGGGGGAGACACCATATATTTT. The full variable domain, with the rest looked up from reference TRBV5-4 and TRBJ1-3, is ETGVTQSPTHLIKTRGQQVTLRCSSQSGHNTVSWYQQALGQGPQFIFQYYREEENGRGNFPPRFSGLQFPNYSSELNVNALELDDSALYLCASSLGGGDTIYFGEGSWLTVV.

V is TRBV7-9 and J is TRBJ1-5; unclear D gene. The V end was cut by 5 bases, the J end by 5 bases, with 10 bases between. From germline, CDR1 is SEHNR and CDR2 FQNEAQ (reference sequence). The CDR3 totals 13 residues. CDR3 residues: CASSTGEHQPQHF. The CDR3 DNA reads as TGTGCCAGCAGCACTGGAGAACATCAGCCCCAGCATTTT.

This clone was observed a handful of times. This chain connects TRBV6-5 to TRBJ1-2; 7 nucleotides agree with TRBD1. Per germline, CDR1 MNHEY and CDR2 SVGAGI. The ends lost 4 bases at V and 3 bases at J; junction bases unmatched: 5. The CDR3 is 14 residues long. The CDR3 protein is CASSSTGWDYGYTF. CDR3 nucleotide sequence: TGTGCCAGCAGTTCGACAGGGTGGGACTATGGCTACACCTTC.

The chain combines TRBV6-6 with TRBJ1-2, with D perhaps matching TRBD1 (6 bases). The CDR3 spans 14 residues. Germline CDR1 reads MNHNY; CDR2 reads SVGAGI (reference sequence). V lost 6 bases, J lost 0 bases, and 11 bases lay in between. DNA for the CDR3: TGTGCCAGCAGGGGGCGACAGGCTAACTATGGCTACACCTTC. As protein: CASRGRQANYGYTF.

The chain recombines TRBV5-1 with TRBJ2-3; unclear D gene. V lost 4 bases and J lost 5, with 5 bases in between. The CDR3 spans 11 residues. CDR1 is SGHRS and CDR2 is YFSETQ in the germline V gene. CDR3 protein: CASSQEDTQYF. CDR3 sequence (DNA): TGCGCCAGCAGCCAGGAAGATACGCAGTATTTT.

CDR3 region: CASSPGQTNTEAFF. Written as DNA, the CDR3 is TGTGCCAGCAGCCCGGGACAGACTAACACTGAAGCTTTCTTT. J is TRBJ1-1 and V is TRBV7-9; 7 nucleotides match TRBD1. The ends lost 5 bases at V and 2 bases at J; junction bases unmatched: 5. CDR1 SEHNR and CDR2 FQNEAQ come from the germline V gene (reference sequence). The CDR3 is 14 amino acids.

The CDR3 region is CASSEDRSSYNEQFF. CDR3 sequence (DNA): TGTGCCAGCAGCGAGGACAGGAGCTCCTACAATGAGCAGTTCTTC. The chain has TRBV6-4 and TRBJ2-1; 7 bases align to TRBD1. Per germline, CDR1 MRHNA and CDR2 SNTAGT. V trimming: 6 bases; J trimming: 0 bases; junction bases outside the gene matches: 5. CDR3 length equals 15 residues.

This clone was counted between two and nine times. The rearrangement links TRBV30 to TRBJ1-1; D perhaps matches TRBD1 (5 bases). From germline, CDR1 is GTSNPN and CDR2 SVGIG (reference sequence). The CDR3 is 14 amino acids. V gave up 5 bases and J gave up 0 bases, with 13 bases separating them. CDR3: CAWFAGLVNTEAFF. CDR3 in DNA: TGTGCCTGGTTCGCAGGGTTGGTGAACACTGAAGCTTTCTTT. The entire variable domain, with the rest obtained from reference TRBV30 and TRBJ1-1, is as follows: SQTIHQWPATLVQPVGSPLSLECTVEGTSNPNLYWYRQAAGRGLQLLFYSVGIGQISSEVPQNLSASRPQDRQFILSSKKLLLSDSGFYLCAWFAGLVNTEAFFGQGTRLTVV.

The rearrangement links TRBV25-1 to TRBJ2-7, with D possibly being TRBD2 (6 bases). This CDR3 has 16 residues. The germline V and J ends were trimmed by 4 bases and 0 bases, with 16 bases remaining between them. CDR1 is MGHDK, CDR2 SYGVNS, per germline. The CDR3: CASSGGRDSSSYEQYF. CDR3 DNA sequence: TGTGCCAGCAGTGGGGGCCGGGACTCGAGCTCCTACGAGCAGTACTTC.

The CDR3 DNA is TGCGCCAGCAGCTTAGAGGACTCTGGGGCCAACGTCCTGACTTTC. This translates into CASSLEDSGANVLTF. This chain uses TRBV5-1 with TRBJ2-6; D ambiguous. Trimming pared 2 bases from V and 0 bases from J, leaving 6 bases between. CDR1 and CDR2 (germline): SGHRS, YFSETQ. The CDR3 extends over 15 amino acids.

The V and J genes are TRBV7-6 and TRBJ2-7, with TRBD1 as a possible D gene (7 bases). The CDR3 has 14 amino acids. The V gene lost 5 bases and the J gene lost 0 bases, with 11 bases spanning the gap. Germline V gives CDR1 SGHVS, CDR2 FNYEAQ. CDR3 sequence: CASSAGQPSYEQYF. The CDR3 DNA reads as TGTGCCAGCAGCGCGGGACAGCCCTCCTACGAGCAGTACTTC.

The rearrangement uses TRBV28 and TRBJ2-6; 8 bases fit TRBD1. The length of the CDR3 is 17 residues. CDR1 is MDHEN, CDR2 SYDVKM, per germline. Trimming took 7 bases from V and 1 from J; bases not matched to a gene: 9. The CDR3 nucleotides are TGTGCCAGCACCTGGGACAGGACAGTTTCTGGGGCCAACGTCCTGACTTTC. Protein sequence: CASTWDRTVSGANVLTF.

This clone showed up just a few times. The chain combines TRBV7-3 with TRBJ1-1; TRBD1 matches 7 bases. The ends lost 5 bases at V and 3 bases at J; junction bases unmatched: 9. Germline V lookup: CDR1 SGHTA, CDR2 FQGTGA. The CDR3 loop spans 15 amino acids. This CDR3 is CASSREGQQHTEAFF. The CDR3 DNA is TGTGCCAGCAGCCGAGAGGGACAGCAACACACTGAAGCTTTCTTT. The complete variable domain, with remaining parts taken from reference TRBV7-3 and TRBJ1-1, reads GAGVSQTPSNKVTEKGKYVELRCDPISGHTALYWYRQSLGQGPEFLIYFQGTGAADDSGLPNDRFFAVRPEGSVSTLKIQRTERGDSAVYLCASSREGQQHTEAFFGQGTRLTVV.

This chain's CDR3 is CASSQWTGSPGGNTIYF. Here the CDR3 DNA reads TGTGCCAGCAGTCAGTGGACAGGGAGCCCGGGAGGAAACACCATATATTTT. The genes are TRBV28 and TRBJ1-3; TRBD1 agrees at 8 bases. CDR1 is MDHEN and CDR2 is SYDVKM in the germline V gene. The J segment lost 4 bases and the V segment lost 5 bases, leaving 13 bases of the junction unmatched. The CDR3 loop spans 17 amino acids.

V gene TRBV23-1 combines with J gene TRBJ1-1, with D perhaps TRBD1 (5 bases). TRBV23-1 counts as an open reading frame of uncertain function. The CDR3 runs to 15 residues. V lost 4 bases to trimming and J lost 0 bases, with 12 bases between them. The CDR3 coding sequence is TGCGCCAGCAGTCGCCACAGGACCTTGAACACTGAAGCTTTCTTT. Protein product: CASSRHRTLNTEAFF.

The genes are TRBV7-2 and TRBJ1-6; no clear D gene. The length of the CDR3 is 12 residues. Germline V gene lookup returns CDR1 SGHTA and CDR2 FQGNSA. V shed 2 bases and J shed 9 bases, with 5 bases lying between them. The CDR3 sequence: CASSLTISPLHF. DNA for the CDR3: TGTGCCAGCAGCTTAACTATTTCACCCCTCCACTTT.

The V gene is TRBV28, the J gene TRBJ1-5, with D unclear. The CDR3 loop spans 13 amino acids. The V end was cut by 6 bases, the J end by 0 bases, with 6 bases between. The germline gives CDR1 MDHEN, CDR2 SYDVKM. Written as DNA, the CDR3 is TGTGCCAGCAGACTTGATAGCAATCAGCCCCAGCATTTT. It translates to CASRLDSNQPQHF.

The rearrangement links TRBV5-4 to TRBJ2-7; 9 bases are shared with TRBD1. CDR3 length equals 16 residues. CDR1 is SGHNT and CDR2 is YYREEE in the germline V gene (reference sequence). J lost 1 base, V lost 5 bases, and 10 bases had no gene match. As DNA, the CDR3 is TGTGCCAGCAGTTTTACCGGGACAGGGTTTTCCTACGAGCAGTACTTC. It codes for CASSFTGTGFSYEQYF. Combining the CDR3 with reference TRBV5-4 and TRBJ2-7 gives the whole variable domain ETGVTQSPTHLIKTRGQQVTLRCSSQSGHNTVSWYQQALGQGPQFIFQYYREEENGRGNFPPRFSGLQFPNYSSELNVNALELDDSALYLCASSFTGTGFSYEQYFGPGTRLTVT.

The chain links TRBV27 to TRBJ1-5; TRBD1 is a possible D gene (6 bases). Germline V lookup: CDR1 MNHEY, CDR2 SMNVEV (reference sequence). Trimming stripped 5 bases from V and 0 bases from J, with 20 bases between. The CDR3 runs 18 residues. The CDR3 DNA sequence: TGTGCCAGCAGTCCATCCGGGGGGGCGGGGTATAGCAATCAGCCCCAGCATTTT. Its protein product is CASSPSGGAGYSNQPQHF.

The chain carries TRBV19 and TRBJ1-2, with TRBD1 identical over 10 bases. V dropped 0 bases and J dropped 7; count of bases not matched to a gene: 8. The CDR3 is 16 amino acids. Germline lookup yields CDR1 LNHDA and CDR2 SQIVND (reference sequence). CDR3 DNA sequence: TGTGCCAGTAGTATAGATGCGGACAGGGGGTTCGGTGGCTACACCTTC. Translated, it gives CASSIDADRGFGGYTF.

This chain connects TRBV19 to TRBJ2-1; 15 bases are shared with TRBD2. Germline V gives CDR1 LNHDA, CDR2 SQIVND (reference sequence). The CDR3 is made up of 19 amino acids. V was pared by 4 bases and J by 6 bases, with 13 bases of the junction left unmatched. CDR3 loop: CASSKLRTSGRGSTNEQFF. CDR3 sequence (DNA): TGTGCCAGTAGTAAACTTCGGACTAGCGGGAGGGGGTCGACCAATGAGCAGTTCTTC.